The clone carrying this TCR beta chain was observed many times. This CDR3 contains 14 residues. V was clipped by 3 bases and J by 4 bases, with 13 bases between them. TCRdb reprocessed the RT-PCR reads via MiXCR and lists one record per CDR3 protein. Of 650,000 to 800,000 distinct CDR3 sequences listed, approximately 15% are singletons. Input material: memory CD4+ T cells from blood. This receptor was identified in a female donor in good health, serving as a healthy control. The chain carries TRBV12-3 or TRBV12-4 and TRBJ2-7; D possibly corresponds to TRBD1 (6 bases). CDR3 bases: TGTGCCAGCAGTTTGAGGACAGAACTATACGAGCAGTACTTC. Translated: CASSLRTELYEQYF.